This is a list of T cell receptor beta chains from one sample in a study of CD8+CD57+ T cells in acquired aplastic anemia. TCRdb redid the calling of the reads with MiXCR, one entry per CDR3 protein. The sample lists fewer than 200,000 distinct CDR3 sequences; about 44% were seen once. Input material: sorted CD4+, CD8+, or CD8+CD57+ T cells (not recorded which) from PBMCs. The receptor source for this set is a human donor with aplastic anemia. Each CDR3 is given with its conserved first and last residue. D genes are given only for firm matches. Clone size appears in some rows only: once, few, many, or a class for an expanded clone.

j_gene	abundance	d_gene	v_gene	CDR3aa	CDR3nt
TRBJ2-5	few	TRBD2	TRBV7-2	CASSLNPGAGGETQYF	TGTGCCAGCAGCCTCAACCCCGGGGCGGGGGGAGAGACCCAGTACTTC
TRBJ2-5	many	-	TRBV5-4	CASSYTQGRETQYF	TGTGCCAGCAGCTACACCCAGGGTAGAGAGACCCAGTACTTC
TRBJ1-2	-	-	TRBV25-1	CASSERGGSYGYTF	TGTGCCAGCAGTGAACGCGGGGGCAGCTATGGCTACACCTTC
TRBJ2-4	many	TRBD1	TRBV7-2	CASSAAVQTGGIQYF	TGTGCCAGCAGCGCCGCCGTCCAGACAGGGGGCATTCAGTACTTC
TRBJ2-5	-	-	TRBV2	CASSAGGGETQYF	TGTGCCAGCAGCGCAGGCGGCGGGGAGACCCAGTACTTC
TRBJ1-2	many	TRBD1	TRBV19	CASSIGTGVGYGYTF	TGTGCCAGTAGTATAGGGACAGGGGTTGGCTATGGCTACACCTTC
TRBJ2-6	-	-	TRBV27	CASSPRGNSGANVLTF	TGTGCCAGCAGCCCACGAGGGAACTCTGGGGCCAACGTCCTGACTTTC
TRBJ1-5	many	TRBD1	TRBV12-3/TRBV12-4	CASNQQGFRQPQHF	TGTGCCAGCAACCAACAGGGGTTCCGTCAGCCCCAGCATTTT
TRBJ1-2	few	-	TRBV10-3	CAISDEGFYGYTF	TGTGCCATCAGTGATGAGGGGTTTTATGGCTACACCTTC
TRBJ1-1	-	-	TRBV19	CASSINLNTEAFF	TGTGCCAGTAGTATAAATCTCAACACTGAAGCTTTCTTT
TRBJ2-3	few	TRBD2	TRBV15	CATSLAGTDTQYF	TGTGCCACCAGTCTAGCGGGAACAGATACGCAGTATTTT
TRBJ1-2	few	-	TRBV7-6	CASSLEGLYGYTF	TGTGCCAGCAGCTTAGAAGGTCTCTATGGCTACACCTTC
TRBJ2-7	-	TRBD2	TRBV20-1	CSASEPSGIYEQYF	TGCAGTGCTAGTGAGCCGAGCGGGATCTACGAGCAGTACTTC
TRBJ1-2	few	TRBD1	TRBV10-3	CAISQGVAFSGYTF	TGTGCCATCAGCCAGGGGGTGGCATTTTCTGGCTACACCTTC
TRBJ1-5	many	-	TRBV12-3/TRBV12-4	CASSLGGADNQPQHF	TGTGCCAGCAGTTTAGGGGGGGCGGACAATCAGCCCCAGCATTTT
TRBJ1-4	many	-	TRBV12-3/TRBV12-4	CASSLDQGGEKLFF	TGTGCCAGCAGTTTAGACCAGGGTGGGGAAAAACTGTTTTTT
TRBJ2-7	-	TRBD2	TRBV10-1	CAGHRPGLAGAYEQYF	TGCGCCGGCCATCGACCGGGACTAGCGGGGGCCTACGAGCAGTACTTC
TRBJ1-1	-	TRBD1	TRBV29-1	CSVLTGVNTEAFF	TGCAGCGTTCTGACAGGGGTGAACACTGAAGCTTTCTTT
TRBJ2-2	many	TRBD2	TRBV7-7	CASSLAPGGATGELFF	TGTGCCAGCAGCTTAGCGCCCGGGGGGGCCACCGGGGAGCTGTTTTTT
TRBJ2-3	-	-	TRBV19	CASSIEGVTQYF	TGTGCCAGTAGTATCGAGGGAGTTACGCAGTATTTT
TRBJ1-6	once	-	TRBV9	CASSVDGGLNSPLHF	TGTGCCAGCAGCGTAGACGGGGGTCTTAACTCACCCCTCCACTTT
TRBJ2-5	once	-	TRBV25-1	CASSERGHSQETQYF	TGTGCCAGCAGTGAACGGGGACATAGCCAAGAGACCCAGTACTTC
TRBJ2-7	-	-	TRBV24-1	CATSDLVGNTYVQYF	TGTGCCACCAGTGATTTGGTGGGTAACACCTACGTGCAGTACTTC
TRBJ2-5	-	-	TRBV7-3	CASSLHGEETQYF	TGTGCCAGCAGCTTGCACGGAGAAGAGACCCAGTACTTC
TRBJ2-7	many	-	TRBV11-1	CASSKQGYEQYF	TGTGCCAGCAGCAAACAGGGATACGAGCAGTACTTC
TRBJ2-5	many	-	TRBV18	CASSPQETQYF	TGTGCCAGCAGTCCACAAGAGACCCAGTACTTC
TRBJ1-5	once	-	TRBV19	CASRGDNQPQHF	TGTGCCAGTAGGGGGGACAATCAGCCCCAGCATTTT
TRBJ2-5	few	TRBD2	TRBV5-1	CASSHGRAGGQETQYF	TGCGCCAGCAGCCACGGGAGGGCGGGCGGACAAGAGACCCAGTACTTC
TRBJ2-6	-	-	TRBV24-1	CATSGLDGSGVLTF	TGTGCCACCAGTGGCCTCGACGGCTCAGGGGTCCTGACTTTC
TRBJ2-7	once	TRBD1	TRBV20-1	CSARTGWGYEQYF	TGCAGTGCTAGGACAGGGTGGGGGTACGAGCAGTACTTC
TRBJ2-2	-	TRBD2	TRBV9	CASSTRLAGGELFF	TGTGCCAGCAGCACCCGACTAGCGGGAGGGGAGCTGTTTTTT
TRBJ2-5	few	TRBD1	TRBV15	CATSRAAGGVETQYF	TGTGCCACCAGCAGAGCGGCAGGGGGCGTAGAGACCCAGTACTTC
TRBJ2-3	-	-	TRBV11-3	CASSLGFFTDTQYF	TGTGCCAGCAGCTTAGGCTTCTTCACAGATACGCAGTATTTT
TRBJ2-3	-	TRBD2	TRBV7-8	CATYRAGGLDTQYF	TGTGCCACATACAGGGCGGGAGGATTAGATACGCAGTATTTT
TRBJ2-2	-	-	TRBV19	CASSISWPGELFF	TGTGCCAGTAGTATTTCTTGGCCCGGGGAGCTGTTTTTT
TRBJ2-3	many	-	TRBV10-3	CAIQGGSTDTQYF	TGTGCCATCCAGGGTGGATCCACAGATACGCAGTATTTT
TRBJ1-4	-	TRBD1	TRBV29-1	CARTGTGNEKLFF	TGTGCTAGGACCGGGACAGGAAATGAAAAACTGTTTTTT
TRBJ2-3	many	-	TRBV11-2	CASSLGQADTDTQYF	TGTGCCAGCAGCTTAGGACAGGCGGACACAGATACGCAGTATTTT
TRBJ2-1	-	-	TRBV7-8	CASRPGRRNEQFF	TGTGCCAGCAGACCGGGACGGCGGAATGAGCAGTTCTTC
TRBJ1-6	few	-	TRBV7-9	CASSPDLTRGSPLHF	TGTGCCAGCAGCCCAGACCTAACACGGGGTTCACCCCTCCACTTT
TRBJ2-7	-	-	TRBV20-1	CSAREEGGNSYEQYF	TGCAGTGCTAGAGAGGAGGGGGGGAACTCCTACGAGCAGTACTTC
TRBJ2-3	many	-	TRBV10-2	CASSGQGPDTQYF	TGCGCCAGCAGCGGTCAGGGCCCAGATACGCAGTATTTT
TRBJ2-7	few	-	TRBV7-8	CASSLADRKQYF	TGTGCCAGCAGCTTAGCCGACAGAAAGCAGTACTTC
TRBJ2-2	-	-	TRBV24-1	CASSVARGSGDLFF	TGTGCCTCCAGTGTGGCTAGGGGGAGCGGGGATCTGTTTTTT
TRBJ1-1	-	-	TRBV9	CASSASGINTEAFF	TGTGCCAGCAGCGCCTCAGGGATTAACACTGAAGCTTTCTTT
TRBJ2-5	many	TRBD1	TRBV27	CASSSRDSHGTQYF	TGTGCCAGCAGTTCCCGGGACAGCCATGGGACCCAGTACTTC
TRBJ2-3	many	-	TRBV4-1	CASSQVNLISTDTQYF	TGCGCCAGCAGCCAAGTCAACCTGATAAGCACAGATACGCAGTATTTT
TRBJ1-1	-	TRBD1	TRBV10-3	CAIRRARDRNTEAFF	TGTGCCATCAGAAGAGCCCGGGACAGAAACACTGAAGCTTTCTTT
TRBJ1-2	many	-	TRBV6-1	CASRPMGGRYGYTF	TGTGCCAGCAGGCCAATGGGGGGCCGCTATGGCTACACCTTC
TRBJ2-2	-	-	TRBV10-2	CASRSGNTGELFF	TGCGCCAGTCGGAGCGGGAACACCGGGGAGCTGTTTTTT
TRBJ2-6	-	-	TRBV29-1	CSVENPDSGANVLTF	TGCAGCGTTGAAAACCCCGACTCTGGGGCCAACGTCCTGACTTTC
TRBJ2-2	-	-	TRBV7-2	CASSPVTGELFF	TGTGCCAGCAGCCCAGTCACCGGGGAGCTGTTTTTT
TRBJ1-1	many	TRBD1	TRBV20-1	CSGRQGNTEAFF	TGCAGTGGTAGACAGGGTAACACTGAAGCTTTCTTT
TRBJ1-4	-	-	TRBV7-9	CASRQNANEKLFF	TGTGCCAGCAGGCAGAACGCTAATGAAAAACTGTTTTTT